This T cell receptor beta chain comes out of a study of blood T cell repertoires in COVID-19. This CDR3 is 15 amino acids long. In germline, CDR1 is MGHRA, CDR2 YSYEKL. V was clipped by 4 bases and J by 3 bases, with 16 bases between them. Here immunoSEQ multiplex PCR was the method, and the copy in TCRdb shows in-frame clones only, minus some. The table has approximately 200,000 clones, about 80% seen once. V usage is TRBV4-1 and J usage is TRBJ2-7, with D unresolved. Material for sequencing was peripheral blood. This sequence was found in a woman aged 25 to 39 who had recovered from COVID-19. CDR3 in amino acids: CASSLSTTLGYEQYF. The CDR3 bases are TGCGCCAGCAGCCTTTCTACTACCTTAGGCTACGAGCAGTACTTC.